Shown below are 27 T cell receptor beta chains from a single sample sequenced in a study of cytomegalovirus exposure and HLA in healthy donors. Amplification used 60 Vbeta primers and 13 Jbeta primers. Here immunoSEQ multiplex PCR was the method, and the copy in TCRdb shows in-frame clones only, minus some. The table lists around 140,000 clones, roughly 9.6% of them singletons. Sequenced: PBMCs. These receptors were taken from a woman aged 40 to 55 in good health and CMV-seropositive.

Details on this clone: Its ends do not fully match the called genes, so a read error is possible. V and J are TRBV10-3 and TRBJ2-3; 12 bases map to TRBD2. The CDR3 runs 15 residues. Germline CDR1 and CDR2: ENHRY and SYGVKD. CDR3 nucleotide sequence: TGTGCCATCAGGGAGTCGCCTAGCGGGGGGGAAACGCAGTATTTT. This sequence encodes CAIRESPSGGETQYF.

As for this clone: The germline gene is not matched at one end of the junction; a read error may be the cause. The chain has TRBV29-1 and TRBJ1-2; TRBD1 might be the D (5 bases). There are 12 residues in the CDR3. Germline V gene lookup returns CDR1 SQVTM and CDR2 ANQGSEA. CDR3 protein: CSVDWAGQGYPF. DNA of the CDR3: TGCAGCGTTGATTGGGCGGGGCAAGGCTACCCCTTC. Full variable domain (missing parts from reference TRBV29-1 and TRBJ1-2): SAVISQKPSRDICQRGTSLTIQCQVDSQVTMMFWYRQQPGQSLTLIATANQGSEATYESGFVIDKFPISRPNLTFSTLTVSNMSPEDSSIYLCSVDWAGQGYPFGSGTRLTVV.

V and J are TRBV5-1 and TRBJ2-3; D gene unclear. This CDR3 region has 12 residues. Germline V gene lookup returns CDR1 SGHRS and CDR2 YFSETQ. Trimming pared 4 bases from V and 0 bases from J, leaving 3 bases between. CDR3 sequence: CASSLSTDTQYF. DNA for the CDR3: TGCGCCAGCAGCCTTAGCACAGATACGCAGTATTTT.

The chain carries TRBV5-5 and TRBJ1-1; possible D gene TRBD1, 5 bases. The CDR3 contains 13 residues. Trimming cost V 3 bases and J 4 bases, with 10 bases left between them. Germline values: CDR1 SGHKS, CDR2 YYEKEE (reference sequence). The CDR3 loop is CASSWGVGTEAFF. Written as DNA, the CDR3 is TGTGCCAGCAGCTGGGGGGTGGGCACTGAAGCTTTCTTT.

There are a few counts of this clone. Other DNA sequences from this sample encode an identical CDR3 as well. V and J are TRBV6-1 and TRBJ1-2, with D unresolved. The V gene's germline CDR1 is MNHNS and CDR2 SASEGT. V was clipped by 1 base and J by 6 bases, with 12 bases between them. The CDR3 covers 14 residues. The CDR3 reads CASSEVKSVDGYTF. The DNA for the CDR3 is TGTGCCAGCAGTGAAGTGAAAAGCGTGGATGGCTACACCTTC.

The rearrangement links TRBV29-1 to TRBJ2-3; weak D call: TRBD1 (5 bases). Between the trimmed V and J ends, which lost 7 bases and 0 bases, there was a span of 17 bases. The CDR3 has 15 residues. CDR1 and CDR2 from the germline V gene are SQVTM and ANQGSEA. CDR3 in DNA: TGCAGCGCTGGGTTAGGGCAGGGAAGCACAGATACGCAGTATTTT. Translation: CSAGLGQGSTDTQYF.

V gene TRBV19 combines with J gene TRBJ1-3; 8 nucleotides align to TRBD1. V shed 5 bases, J shed 3 bases, and the junction held 9 bases outside the gene matches. Looked up from germline, CDR1 is LNHDA and CDR2 is SQIVND (reference sequence). CDR3 size: 16 residues. The CDR3 sequence: CASSPGWGQVGNTIYF. The DNA of the CDR3 is TGTGCCAGTAGTCCCGGGTGGGGACAGGTTGGAAACACCATATATTTT.

V usage is TRBV4-3 and J usage is TRBJ1-2; 7 bases are a match to TRBD1. The CDR3 is made up of 13 amino acids. V lost 6 bases and J lost 6; bases outside the gene matches: 7. CDR1 LGHNA and CDR2 YSLEER come from the germline V gene. Written as DNA, the CDR3 is TGCGCCAGCAGTTACAGGGGAGGCGATGGCTACACCTTC. This gives the protein CASSYRGGDGYTF.

This chain uses TRBV27 with TRBJ2-1, with unresolved D. The CDR3 is made up of 15 amino acids. CDR1 and CDR2 (germline): MNHEY, SMNVEV (reference sequence). Trimming left V 5 bases short and J 2 bases short, with 13 bases between. The CDR3 loop reads CASSPAVGAYNEQFF. The CDR3, as DNA: TGTGCCAGCAGTCCCGCGGTAGGAGCCTACAATGAGCAGTTCTTC.

This clone was found a few times. The chain combines TRBV10-3 with TRBJ2-7, with 7 bases matching TRBD1. Looked up from germline, CDR1 is ENHRY and CDR2 is SYGVKD. The CDR3 covers 14 residues. V shed 3 bases, J shed 4 bases, and the junction held 6 bases outside the gene matches. Here the CDR3 reads CAISERGGVYEQYF. CDR3 bases: TGTGCCATCAGTGAAAGAGGGGGCGTTTACGAGCAGTACTTC.

This chain joins TRBV7-9 and TRBJ1-2; 7 positions match TRBD1. CDR1 SEHNR and CDR2 FQNEAQ come from the germline V gene (reference sequence). The length of the CDR3 is 15 residues. V lost 5 bases and J lost 4; bases outside the gene matches: 10. DNA for the CDR3: TGTGCCAGCAGCGCCGACAGGGTGTTTTCCTATGGCTACACCTTC. It is translated as CASSADRVFSYGYTF.

This clone turned up a few times. V is TRBV6-6 and J is TRBJ1-1; TRBD1 aligns across 7 bases. This CDR3 region has 11 residues. Germline V gene lookup returns CDR1 MNHNY and CDR2 SVGAGI (reference sequence). Unmatched junction bases numbered 7, after V lost 6 bases and J lost 12 bases. CDR3 residues: CASRWDSRSFF. CDR3 nucleotide sequence: TGTGCCAGCAGGTGGGACAGTCGGTCTTTCTTT.

This chain links TRBV11-1 with TRBJ1-6; D is perhaps TRBD1 (6 bases). V lost 0 bases to trimming and J lost 13 bases, with 16 bases between them. The germline gives CDR1 SGHAT, CDR2 FQDESV (reference sequence). The CDR3 has 15 residues. CDR3 protein: CASSLATLQGAPLHF. CDR3 in DNA: TGTGCCAGCAGCTTAGCGACCTTACAGGGAGCGCCCCTCCACTTT.

Turning to this clone: A read error may account for a junction end that differs from germline. The V call is TRBV7-2, the J call TRBJ2-1; TRBD2 matches at 8 bases. The length of the CDR3 is 11 residues. The germline V gene has CDR1 SGHTA and CDR2 FQGNSA. The CDR3 DNA sequence: TGTGCCAGCAGCTCGGGGGGGCCCAGGATCTTC. Translated, it gives CASSSGGPRIF.

This clone was seen only a few times. The rearrangement links TRBV5-4 to TRBJ2-7; 10 bases are a match to TRBD2. The trim removed 1 base at V and 6 bases at J, leaving 1 base unmatched. The CDR3 totals 13 residues. CDR1 SGHNT and CDR2 YYREEE come from the germline V gene (reference sequence). The CDR3 here is CASSLRTSGEQYF. In DNA, the CDR3 is TGTGCCAGCAGCTTGAGGACTAGCGGCGAGCAGTACTTC. Variable domain in full (rest from reference TRBV5-4 and TRBJ2-7): ETGVTQSPTHLIKTRGQQVTLRCSSQSGHNTVSWYQQALGQGPQFIFQYYREEENGRGNFPPRFSGLQFPNYSSELNVNALELDDSALYLCASSLRTSGEQYFGPGTRLTVT.

J is TRBJ1-6 and V is TRBV5-6, with D hard to call. V lost 1 base to trimming and J lost 14 bases, with 16 bases between them. Germline loops: CDR1 SGHDT, CDR2 YYEEEE. The length of the CDR3 is 14 residues. The CDR3 loop reads CASSLLRRGRALHF. The CDR3 nucleotides read TGTGCCAGCAGCTTGTTGCGTCGGGGTAGGGCCCTCCACTTT.

This clone was counted a few times. The chain links TRBV19 to TRBJ1-1; D unresolved. Germline V gene sequence: CDR1 LNHDA, CDR2 SQIVND (reference sequence). The ends were cut back, 7 bases at V and 2 bases at J, with 14 bases in the middle. This CDR3 has 14 residues. The CDR3 loop reads CASKSLGGNTEAFF. The CDR3 nucleotides are TGTGCCAGTAAAAGTCTTGGCGGAAACACTGAAGCTTTCTTT.

This clone was observed a few times. This rearrangement joins TRBV7-8 to TRBJ2-5; possible D gene TRBD2, 6 bases. The CDR3 covers 14 residues. Germline values: CDR1 SGHVS, CDR2 FQNEAQ. V lost 4 bases and J lost 3, with 12 bases in between. CDR3 bases: TGTGCCAGCAGCTCTACCGGGAGCGAAGAGACCCAGTACTTC. It codes for CASSSTGSEETQYF.

This clone was seen a few times. The rearrangement joins TRBV7-9 to TRBJ1-2, with 9 bases fitting TRBD1. CDR1 is SEHNR and CDR2 is FQNEAQ in the germline V gene (reference sequence). J gave up 6 bases and V 4 bases, and 6 bases lay outside the gene matches. The CDR3 is 14 residues long. The CDR3 loop reads CASSSRDRADGYTF. For the CDR3, the DNA is TGTGCCAGCAGCTCTCGGGACAGGGCGGATGGCTACACCTTC.

This chain connects TRBV7-3 to TRBJ2-2, with D hard to call. Germline CDR1 and CDR2: SGHTA and FQGTGA. V gave up 2 bases and J gave up 1 base, with 5 bases separating them. The length of the CDR3 is 14 residues. The CDR3 bases are TGTGCCAGCAGCTTATCCAGGAACACCGGGGAGCTGTTTTTT. It yields the protein CASSLSRNTGELFF.

This clone was observed a few times. The chain carries TRBV5-4 and TRBJ2-1; 8 positions agree with TRBD2. Germline trimming cut 4 bases from V and 7 bases from J; bases unmatched to any gene: 16. Germline CDR1 SGHNT, CDR2 YYREEE (reference sequence). The length of the CDR3 is 17 residues. The CDR3 here is CASSLAGGLVPGNEQFF. In DNA form, the CDR3 reads TGTGCCAGCAGCCTGGCGGGAGGACTAGTTCCAGGGAATGAGCAGTTCTTC.

This clone was counted a few times. The J gene is TRBJ1-5, the V gene TRBV7-9, with a possible D match to TRBD1 (6 bases). Germline CDR1 SEHNR, CDR2 FQNEAQ (reference sequence). The CDR3 runs to 17 residues. V dropped 5 bases and J dropped 2 bases, with 19 bases sitting between them. The CDR3 here is CASSPEIGGVGNQPQHF. For the CDR3, the DNA is TGTGCCAGCAGCCCAGAGATAGGGGGAGTTGGCAATCAGCCCCAGCATTTT.

This chain uses TRBV18 with TRBJ2-1; TRBD1 matches 7 bases. V gave up 4 bases and J gave up 0 bases; unmatched junction bases: 6. There are 16 residues in the CDR3. The germline CDR1 and CDR2 sequences are KGHSH and LQKENI. In DNA form, the CDR3 reads TGTGCCAGCTCACTGAACAGGGGTGGCTCCTACAATGAGCAGTTCTTC. It yields the protein CASSLNRGGSYNEQFF.

This clone was seen only a few times. This sequence joins TRBV5-5 and TRBJ1-5, with D tentatively TRBD1 (6 bases). V was trimmed by 3 bases and J by 0 bases, leaving 22 bases between them. The CDR3 consists of 19 residues. The germline CDR1 and CDR2 sequences are SGHKS and YYEKEE (reference sequence). The CDR3 is CASSSPPISTGRSNQPQHF. For the CDR3, the DNA is TGTGCCAGCAGCTCGCCCCCCATTAGTACAGGGCGTAGCAATCAGCCCCAGCATTTT.

This clone has more than one count but fewer than ten. V is TRBV28 and J is TRBJ2-5; D unclear. V lost 6 bases and J 8 bases, leaving 10 bases between the germline ends. CDR1 and CDR2 from the germline V gene are MDHEN and SYDVKM. The CDR3 runs to 11 residues. CDR3 in DNA: TGTGCCAGCAGCACCTCTAAAACCCAGTACTTC. Its translation is CASSTSKTQYF.

The chain carries TRBV4-2 and TRBJ1-2; 11 positions agree with TRBD1. Trimming at V came to 4 bases and at J to 3 bases, leaving 4 bases not matched to a gene. Germline values: CDR1 LGHNA, CDR2 YNFKEQ. This CDR3 region has 15 residues. In nucleotides, the CDR3 is TGTGCCAGCAGCCCCCGGACAGGGGGCGACTATGGCTACACCTTC. It translates to CASSPRTGGDYGYTF.

This clone was observed a few times. The chain links TRBV14 to TRBJ1-3, with D possibly being TRBD1 (5 bases). V was shortened by 0 bases and J by 2 bases, with 14 bases between the two germline ends. Per germline, CDR1 SGHDN and CDR2 FVKESK. This CDR3 is 17 amino acids long. The CDR3 region is CASSQDLRQRPGNTIYF. For the CDR3, the DNA is TGTGCCAGCAGCCAAGATCTGCGACAGAGACCTGGAAACACCATATATTTT.